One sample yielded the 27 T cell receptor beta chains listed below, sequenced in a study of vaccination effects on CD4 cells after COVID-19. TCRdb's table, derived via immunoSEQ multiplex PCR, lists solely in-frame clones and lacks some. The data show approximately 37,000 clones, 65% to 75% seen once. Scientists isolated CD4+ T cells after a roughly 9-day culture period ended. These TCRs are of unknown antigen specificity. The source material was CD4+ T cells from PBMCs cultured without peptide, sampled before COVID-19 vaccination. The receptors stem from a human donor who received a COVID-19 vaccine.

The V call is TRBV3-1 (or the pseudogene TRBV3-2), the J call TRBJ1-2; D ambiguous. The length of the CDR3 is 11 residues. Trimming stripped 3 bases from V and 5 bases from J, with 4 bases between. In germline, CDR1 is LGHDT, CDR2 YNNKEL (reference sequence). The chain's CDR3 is CASSQGYGYTF. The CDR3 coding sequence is TGTGCCAGCAGCCAGGGGTATGGCTACACCTTC.

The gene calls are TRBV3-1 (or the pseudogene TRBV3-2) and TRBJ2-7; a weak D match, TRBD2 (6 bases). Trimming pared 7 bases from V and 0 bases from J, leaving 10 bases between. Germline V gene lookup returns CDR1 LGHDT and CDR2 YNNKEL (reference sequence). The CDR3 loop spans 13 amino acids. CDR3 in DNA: TGTGCCAGCACGGCGGGGAGCTCCTACGAGCAGTACTTC. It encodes CASTAGSSYEQYF.

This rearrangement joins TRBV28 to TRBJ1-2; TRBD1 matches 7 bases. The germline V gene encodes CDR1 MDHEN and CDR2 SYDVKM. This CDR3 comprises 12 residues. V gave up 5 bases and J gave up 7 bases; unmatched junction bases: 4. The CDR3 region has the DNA TGTGCCAGCAGTCACAGGGGTGGTGGCTACACCTTC. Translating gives CASSHRGGGYTF.

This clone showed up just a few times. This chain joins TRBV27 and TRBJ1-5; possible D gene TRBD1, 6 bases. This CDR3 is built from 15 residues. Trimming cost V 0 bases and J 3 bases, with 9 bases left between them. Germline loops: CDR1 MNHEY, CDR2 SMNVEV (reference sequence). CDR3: CASSLSQGVNQPQHF. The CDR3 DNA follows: TGTGCCAGCAGTTTATCACAGGGAGTCAATCAGCCCCAGCATTTT.

CDR3 DNA sequence: TGTGCCAGCTCACGTAGAACTAGCGTGGGGCCGCGGGAGACCCAGTACTTC. Amino acids: CASSRRTSVGPRETQYF. This chain links TRBV18 with TRBJ2-5; 7 bases line up with TRBD2. Germline trimming cut 4 bases from V and 5 bases from J; bases unmatched to any gene: 16. Germline loops: CDR1 KGHSH, CDR2 LQKENI. This CDR3 is built from 17 residues.

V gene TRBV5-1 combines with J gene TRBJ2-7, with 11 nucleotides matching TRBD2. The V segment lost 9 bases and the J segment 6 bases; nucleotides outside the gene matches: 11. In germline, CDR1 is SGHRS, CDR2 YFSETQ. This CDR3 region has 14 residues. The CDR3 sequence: CAKLSGRALSEQYF. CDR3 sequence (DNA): TGCGCCAAGCTTAGCGGGAGGGCCCTCTCCGAGCAGTACTTC.

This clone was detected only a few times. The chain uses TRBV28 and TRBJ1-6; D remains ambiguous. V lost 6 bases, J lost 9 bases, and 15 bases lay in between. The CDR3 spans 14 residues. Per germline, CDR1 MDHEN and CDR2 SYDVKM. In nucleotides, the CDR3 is TGTGCCAGCAGGAGTGAAACGGCCAGTTCACCCCTCCACTTT. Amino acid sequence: CASRSETASSPLHF.

Here the CDR3 reads CASIEQPENTGELFF. For the CDR3, the DNA is TGTGCCAGCATAGAACAGCCCGAAAACACCGGGGAGCTGTTTTTT. The V call is TRBV2, the J call TRBJ2-2, with no clear D. CDR3 size: 15 residues. Per germline, CDR1 SNHLY and CDR2 FYNNEI. V shed 7 bases and J shed 2 bases, with 14 bases lying between them.

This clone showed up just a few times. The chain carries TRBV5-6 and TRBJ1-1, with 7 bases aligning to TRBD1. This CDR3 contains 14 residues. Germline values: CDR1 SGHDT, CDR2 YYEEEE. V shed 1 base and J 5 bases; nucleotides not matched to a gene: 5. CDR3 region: CASSLYDRETEAFF. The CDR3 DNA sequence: TGTGCCAGCAGCTTGTACGACAGGGAGACTGAAGCTTTCTTT.

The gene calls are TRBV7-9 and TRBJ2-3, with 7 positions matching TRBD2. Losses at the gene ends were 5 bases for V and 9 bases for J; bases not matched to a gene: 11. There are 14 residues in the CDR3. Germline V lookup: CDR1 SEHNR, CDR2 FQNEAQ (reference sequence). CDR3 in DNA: TGTGCCAGCAGCCCAGGACTGGGGGGGGAAACGCAGTATTTT. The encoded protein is CASSPGLGGETQYF.

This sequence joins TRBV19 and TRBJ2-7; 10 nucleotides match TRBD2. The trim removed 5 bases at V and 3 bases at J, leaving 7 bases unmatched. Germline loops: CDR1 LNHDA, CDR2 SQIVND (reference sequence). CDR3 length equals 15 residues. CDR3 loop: CASSGASGGRYEQYF. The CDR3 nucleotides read TGTGCCAGTAGTGGAGCTAGCGGGGGACGCTACGAGCAGTACTTC.

CDR3 loop: CASSLGPQEYNEQFF. CDR3 bases: TGTGCCAGCAGCTTAGGGCCCCAGGAATACAATGAGCAGTTCTTC. This chain links TRBV11-2 with TRBJ2-1, with D uncertain. V lost 1 base and J 4 bases, leaving 11 bases between the germline ends. The CDR3 totals 15 residues. Per the germline V gene, CDR1 is SGHAT and CDR2 is FQNNGV.

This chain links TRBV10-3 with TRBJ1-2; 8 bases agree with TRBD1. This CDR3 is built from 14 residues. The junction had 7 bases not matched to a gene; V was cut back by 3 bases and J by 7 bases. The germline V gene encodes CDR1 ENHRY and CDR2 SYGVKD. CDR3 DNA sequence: TGTGCCATCAGTGACATTGGACAGGGCCGTGGCTACACCTTC. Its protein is CAISDIGQGRGYTF.

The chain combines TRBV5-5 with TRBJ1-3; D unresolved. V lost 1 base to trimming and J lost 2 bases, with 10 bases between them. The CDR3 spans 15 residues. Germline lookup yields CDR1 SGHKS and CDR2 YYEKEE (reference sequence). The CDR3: CASSLHRGTGNTIYF. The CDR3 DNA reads TGTGCCAGCAGCTTGCACCGGGGTACTGGAAACACCATATATTTT.

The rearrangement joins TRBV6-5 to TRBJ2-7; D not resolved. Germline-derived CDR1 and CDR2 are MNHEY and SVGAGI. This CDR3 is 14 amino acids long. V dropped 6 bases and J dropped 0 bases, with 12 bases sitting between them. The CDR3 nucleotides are TGTGCCAGCAGATTGACACTGAGCTCCTACGAGCAGTACTTC. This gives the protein CASRLTLSSYEQYF.

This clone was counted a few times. This CDR3 is CASTDSTDTQYF. The CDR3, as DNA: TGTGCCAGCACCGATAGCACAGATACGCAGTATTTT. The chain combines TRBV4-2 with TRBJ2-3; unclear D gene. Germline V gene sequence: CDR1 LGHNA, CDR2 YNFKEQ. CDR3 size: 12 residues. V lost 7 bases, J lost 0 bases, and 5 bases lay in between.

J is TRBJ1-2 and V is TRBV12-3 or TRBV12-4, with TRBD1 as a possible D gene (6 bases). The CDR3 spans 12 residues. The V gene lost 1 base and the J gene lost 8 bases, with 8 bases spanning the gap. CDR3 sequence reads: CASSLDRAGYTF. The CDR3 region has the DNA TGTGCCAGCAGTTTAGACAGGGCGGGCTACACCTTC.

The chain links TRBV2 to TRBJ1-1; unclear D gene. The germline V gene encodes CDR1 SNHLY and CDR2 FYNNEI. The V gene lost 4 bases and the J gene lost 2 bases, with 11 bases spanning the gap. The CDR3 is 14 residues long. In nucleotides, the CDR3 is TGTGCCAGCAGTGTATTTGTCAGAAACACTGAAGCTTTCTTT. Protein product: CASSVFVRNTEAFF.

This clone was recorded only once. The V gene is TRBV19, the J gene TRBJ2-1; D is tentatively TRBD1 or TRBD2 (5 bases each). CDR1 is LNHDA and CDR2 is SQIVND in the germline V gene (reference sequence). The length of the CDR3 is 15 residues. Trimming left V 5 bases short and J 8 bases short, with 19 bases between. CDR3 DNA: TGTGCCAGTAGTGGGATAAGAGGGGCCCTACATGAGCAGTTCTTC. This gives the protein CASSGIRGALHEQFF. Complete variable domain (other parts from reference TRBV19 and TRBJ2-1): DGGITQSPKYLFRKEGQNVTLSCEQNLNHDAMYWYRQDPGQGLRLIYYSQIVNDFQKGDIAEGYSVSREKKESFPLTVTSAQKNPTAFYLCASSGIRGALHEQFFGPGTRLTVL.

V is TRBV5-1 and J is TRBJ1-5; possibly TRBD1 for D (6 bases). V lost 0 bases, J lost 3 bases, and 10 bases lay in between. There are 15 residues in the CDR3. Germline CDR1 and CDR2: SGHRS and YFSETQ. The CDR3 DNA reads TGCGCCAGCAGCTTGGGGCAGGGGTACAATCAGCCCCAGCATTTT. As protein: CASSLGQGYNQPQHF.

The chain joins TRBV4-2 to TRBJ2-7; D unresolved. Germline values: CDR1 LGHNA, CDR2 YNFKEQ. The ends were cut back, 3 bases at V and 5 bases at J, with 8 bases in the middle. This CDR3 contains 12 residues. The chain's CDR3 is CASSQRGHEQYF. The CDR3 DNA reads TGTGCCAGCAGCCAGCGTGGCCACGAGCAGTACTTC.

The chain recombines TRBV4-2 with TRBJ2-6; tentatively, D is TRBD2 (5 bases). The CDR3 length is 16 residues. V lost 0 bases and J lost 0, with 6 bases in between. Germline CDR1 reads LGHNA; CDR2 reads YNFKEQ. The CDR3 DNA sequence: TGTGCCAGCAGCCAAGAGGGGAGCTCTGGGGCCAACGTCCTGACTTTC. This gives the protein CASSQEGSSGANVLTF.

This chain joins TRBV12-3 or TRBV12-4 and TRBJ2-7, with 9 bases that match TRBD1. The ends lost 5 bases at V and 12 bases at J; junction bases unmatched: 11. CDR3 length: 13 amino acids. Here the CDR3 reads CASSPDRGGQGYF. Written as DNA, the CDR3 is TGTGCCAGCAGTCCGGACAGGGGAGGCCAGGGGTACTTC.

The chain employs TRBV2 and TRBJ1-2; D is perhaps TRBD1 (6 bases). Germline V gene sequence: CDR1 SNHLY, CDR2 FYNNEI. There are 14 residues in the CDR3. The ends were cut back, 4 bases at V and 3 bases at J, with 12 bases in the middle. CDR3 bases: TGTGCCAGCAGTGGGAGGACAGCTCACTATGGCTACACCTTC. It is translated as CASSGRTAHYGYTF.

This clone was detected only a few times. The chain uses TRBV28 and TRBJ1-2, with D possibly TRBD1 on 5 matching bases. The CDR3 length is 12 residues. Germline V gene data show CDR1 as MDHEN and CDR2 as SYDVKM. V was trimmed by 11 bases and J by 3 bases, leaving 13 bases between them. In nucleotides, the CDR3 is TGTGCCGTCTCGGGGGGATACTATGGCTACACCTTC. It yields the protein CAVSGGYYGYTF.

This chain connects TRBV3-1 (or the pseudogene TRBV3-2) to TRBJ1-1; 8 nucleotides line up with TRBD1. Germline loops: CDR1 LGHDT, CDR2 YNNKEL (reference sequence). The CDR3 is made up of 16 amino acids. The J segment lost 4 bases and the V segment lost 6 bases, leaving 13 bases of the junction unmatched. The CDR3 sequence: CASSLGTGLLSTEAFF. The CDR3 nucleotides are TGTGCCAGCAGTCTCGGGACAGGATTGCTGAGCACTGAAGCTTTCTTT.

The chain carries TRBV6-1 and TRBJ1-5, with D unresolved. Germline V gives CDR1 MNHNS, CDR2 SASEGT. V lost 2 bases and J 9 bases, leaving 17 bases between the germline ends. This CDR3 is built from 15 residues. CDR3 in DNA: TGTGCCAGCAGTGAAAGTCGGAGGGAGATTAGGCCCCAGCATTTT. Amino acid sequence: CASSESRREIRPQHF.